This T cell receptor beta chain was identified during a study of Ad26.COV2.S vaccination and SARS-CoV-2 variants. Comments on this clone: The antigen is unknown.

This CDR3 region has 15 residues. The germline V gene has CDR1 SGHVS and CDR2 FNYEAQ. The junction had 5 bases not matched to a gene; V was cut back by 1 base and J by 5 bases. Study observations and caveats: Measures of TCR breadth and depth may have fallen short of total T cell responses. Comparability of non-spike TCR breadth was observed across vaccine and placebo recipients. Participants in the vaccine arm had higher spike-specific TCR breadth; placebo recipients had lower. Responses of spike-specific T cells (both CD8+ and CD4+) reportedly showed substantial breadth after vaccination.

The table came from immunoSEQ multiplex PCR; TCRdb's copy has only in-frame clones and leaves some out. The table has some 190,000 clones, about 83% seen once. The receptor's source is a human donor who had recovered from COVID-19. The material sequenced was peripheral blood, taken after recovery from COVID-19. The chain couples TRBV7-6 to TRBJ2-1; 7 positions match TRBD1. CDR3 DNA: TGTGCCAGCAGCTTAGGGGCAGGGGGAGACAATGAGCAGTTCTTC. It specifies CASSLGAGGDNEQFF.